Shown below are 10 T cell receptor beta chains from a single sample sequenced in a study of cytomegalovirus exposure and HLA in healthy donors. PCR employed 60 Vbeta and 13 Jbeta primers. Profiling relied on immunoSEQ multiplex PCR, and the TCRdb table lists in-frame clones only, not all of them. The table lists 55,000 to 75,000 clones, 70% to 85% of them singletons, with under 3% in the top ten. Sequencing input: PBMCs. Source of these receptors: a girl under 18 in good health and CMV-seropositive.

The genes are TRBV21-1 and TRBJ2-5; the D call TRBD1 from the table was never checked on the DNA. TRBV21-1 is termed a pseudogene. The CDR3 totals 13 residues. The CDR3 coding sequence is TGTGCCAGCAGCTTGCAGGGTGTAGAGACCCAGTACTTC. This codes for CASSLQGVETQYF.

V is TRBV28 and J is TRBJ1-6; 8 bases match TRBD1. The CDR3 spans 16 residues. CDR1 MDHEN and CDR2 SYDVKM come from the germline V gene. The J segment lost 3 bases and the V segment lost 3 bases, leaving 4 bases of the junction unmatched. The CDR3 DNA reads as TGTGCCAGCAGTTTCCAGACAGGGGTCTATAATTCACCCCTCCACTTT. It is translated as CASSFQTGVYNSPLHF.

The chain employs TRBV19 and TRBJ1-6, with a weak D call TRBD1 (6 bases). The ends were cut back, 5 bases at V and 8 bases at J, with 10 bases in the middle. Germline lookup yields CDR1 LNHDA and CDR2 SQIVND (reference sequence). The CDR3 contains 13 residues. Written as DNA, the CDR3 is TGTGCCAGTAGTGAATACAGGGATTCACCCCTCCACTTT. Protein: CASSEYRDSPLHF.

The rearrangement links TRBV27 to TRBJ2-1, with 9 bases aligning to TRBD2. J lost 6 bases, V lost 3 bases, and 3 bases had no gene match. Germline V gives CDR1 MNHEY, CDR2 SMNVEV (reference sequence). The CDR3 sequence is 14 residues long. CDR3 region: CASSFWREGNEQFF. For the CDR3, the DNA is TGTGCCAGCAGTTTTTGGCGGGAGGGCAATGAGCAGTTCTTC.

V and J are TRBV6-6 and TRBJ2-3; 7 bases are a match to TRBD1. Trimming cost V 4 bases and J 0 bases; bases outside gene matches: 1. Germline V gives CDR1 MNHNY, CDR2 SVGAGI (reference sequence). The CDR3 extends over 14 amino acids. In DNA, the CDR3 is TGTGCCAGCAGTTCGGGACAGAGCACAGATACGCAGTATTTT. Protein product: CASSSGQSTDTQYF.

This chain connects TRBV2 to TRBJ2-7; 10 bases align to TRBD1. The CDR3 has 16 amino acids. The junction had 11 bases not matched to a gene; V was cut back by 3 bases and J by 6 bases. The germline V gene has CDR1 SNHLY and CDR2 FYNNEI. The CDR3 DNA reads as TGTGCCAGCAGTGAGGACCGACAGGGGGCTAAGGGCGAGCAGTACTTC. Translation: CASSEDRQGAKGEQYF.

The V call is TRBV30, the J call TRBJ2-3; 8 positions agree with TRBD2. The CDR3 has 15 residues. The germline V gene has CDR1 GTSNPN and CDR2 SVGIG (reference sequence). V shed 2 bases and J 5 bases; nucleotides not matched to a gene: 9. The CDR3 nucleotides read TGTGCCTGGAGTTACTCGGGGGGGCAGCTAGATACGCAGTATTTT. Its translation is CAWSYSGGQLDTQYF.

The chain couples TRBV6-1 to TRBJ1-1, with D possibly matching TRBD1 (6 bases). The germline gives CDR1 MNHNS, CDR2 SASEGT. Trimming took off 8 bases at V and 11 bases at J, with 18 bases between the two ends. The CDR3 length is 12 residues. The CDR3 region is CASGSDRLKAFF. CDR3 nucleotide sequence: TGTGCCAGCGGGTCGGACAGACTAAAGGCTTTCTTT.

V usage is TRBV30 and J usage is TRBJ2-1, with 11 bases identical to TRBD1. Germline trimming cut 0 bases from V and 9 bases from J; bases unmatched to any gene: 7. The CDR3 runs 15 residues. The germline V gene encodes CDR1 GTSNPN and CDR2 SVGIG (reference sequence). Written as DNA, the CDR3 is TGTGCCTGGAGTGTTAGGACAGGGGGCTTCTCTGAGCAGTTCTTC. Translated, it gives CAWSVRTGGFSEQFF.

The chain uses TRBV5-1 and TRBJ1-1; 10 bases align to TRBD1. The junction had 6 bases not matched to a gene; V was cut back by 3 bases and J by 4 bases. The CDR3 runs to 15 residues. Germline V lookup: CDR1 SGHRS, CDR2 YFSETQ. CDR3 DNA sequence: TGCGCCAGCAGCTCGACAGGGGGCATGGCCACTGAAGCTTTCTTT. Its translation: CASSSTGGMATEAFF.